Presented here are 23 T cell receptor beta chains from one specimen sequenced in a study of blood T cell repertoires in COVID-19. This table comes from immunoSEQ multiplex PCR, and its TCRdb copy is limited to in-frame clones, with some not included. The sample carries approximately 160,000 clones, approximately 84% recorded once. Specimen: PBMCs or T cells enriched from blood (not recorded which). The source of these receptors is a woman aged 45-65 years who had recovered from COVID-19.

The chain uses TRBV11-2 and TRBJ2-7; 8 bases are a match to TRBD2. CDR3 length equals 14 residues. Trimming removed 4 bases from V and 4 bases from J; junction bases left unmatched: 6. CDR1 is SGHAT, CDR2 FQNNGV, per germline. CDR3 DNA: TGTGCCAGCAGCTCCCTGGCGGGGGGTTACGAGCAGTACTTC. Amino acids: CASSSLAGGYEQYF.

The chain couples TRBV6-5 to TRBJ1-4, with TRBD1 as a possible D gene (5 bases). Trimming left V 4 bases short and J 5 bases short, with 17 bases between. This CDR3 comprises 16 residues. Germline V gene data show CDR1 as MNHEY and CDR2 as SVGAGI. DNA of the CDR3: TGTGCCAGCAGTTGGGCCCTTACAGGACGAAATGAAAAACTGTTTTTT. Its protein product is CASSWALTGRNEKLFF.

The CDR3, as DNA: TGTGCCAGTAAGGGACAGCTAGAATGGACTGAAGCTTTCTTT. Translated, it gives CASKGQLEWTEAFF. The V call is TRBV19, the J call TRBJ1-1, with 7 bases lining up with TRBD1. V gave up 7 bases and J gave up 5 bases; unmatched junction bases: 10. The CDR3 has 14 residues. The germline V gene has CDR1 LNHDA and CDR2 SQIVND (reference sequence).

DNA of the CDR3: TGCGCCAGCAGGAGGACTATCGCTAACTATGGCTACACCTTC. The encoded protein is CASRRTIANYGYTF. The chain joins TRBV5-1 to TRBJ1-2; no reliable D call. The germline gives CDR1 SGHRS, CDR2 YFSETQ. Trimming removed 5 bases at V and 0 bases at J, with 11 bases between. The CDR3 is made up of 14 amino acids.

CDR3 amino acids: CATSESGQGYEQYF. The CDR3 coding sequence is TGTGCCACCAGTGAGTCGGGACAGGGCTACGAGCAGTACTTC. The V and J genes are TRBV24-1 and TRBJ2-7; 9 bases agree with TRBD1. Germline lookup yields CDR1 KGHDR and CDR2 SFDVKD. Trimming took 4 bases from V and 3 from J; bases not matched to a gene: 3. The CDR3 is made up of 14 amino acids.

The chain is built from TRBV5-1 and TRBJ1-3; D gene uncertain. CDR3 length: 15 residues. V was shortened by 4 bases and J by 1 base, with 12 bases between the two germline ends. Germline CDR1 is SGHRS and CDR2 is YFSETQ. CDR3 bases: TGCGCCAGCAGCCCGGGCGGGGTTTCTGGAAACACCATATATTTT. This gives the protein CASSPGGVSGNTIYF.

V gene TRBV28 combines with J gene TRBJ1-2; 9 bases map to TRBD1. V was pared by 5 bases and J by 9 bases, with 7 bases of the junction left unmatched. The CDR3 has 13 residues. Germline CDR1 reads MDHEN; CDR2 reads SYDVKM. The CDR3 nucleotides read TGTGCCAGCAGTCCCACAGGGGGCGAGAGCTACACCTTC. Translation gives CASSPTGGESYTF.

This clone was seen only a few times. The gene calls are TRBV3-1 (or the pseudogene TRBV3-2) and TRBJ2-7; possibly TRBD2 for D (5 bases). In germline, CDR1 is LGHDT, CDR2 YNNKEL (reference sequence). Trimming shortened V by 1 base and J by 6 bases, and 19 bases separated the two germline ends. The CDR3 spans 16 residues. The CDR3 is CASSQVLASTWGEQYF. The CDR3 nucleotides read TGTGCCAGCAGCCAAGTCCTCGCTAGCACGTGGGGCGAGCAGTACTTC.

This chain joins TRBV14 and TRBJ2-7; 7 bases are a match to TRBD1. Germline V CDR1 and CDR2: SGHDN, FVKESK. The CDR3 has 18 residues. The V segment lost 0 bases and the J segment 4 bases; nucleotides outside the gene matches: 15. CDR3 coding DNA: TGTGCCAGCAGCCAAGACCGTGGGGGAACAGGGGTTCGGTACGAGCAGTACTTC. This codes for CASSQDRGGTGVRYEQYF.

V gene TRBV12-3 or TRBV12-4 combines with J gene TRBJ2-1, with TRBD2 matching 7 bases. V dropped 3 bases and J dropped 15; count of bases not matched to a gene: 8. This CDR3 region has 12 residues. The CDR3 region is CASSFLGEGLFF. CDR3 nucleotides: TGTGCCAGCAGTTTCCTCGGGGAGGGGTTGTTCTTC.

This rearrangement joins TRBV21-1 to TRBJ2-7; the table assigns TRBD2, which was not confirmed against the DNA. TRBV21-1 is a known pseudogene. The CDR3 totals 17 residues. The CDR3 DNA reads as TGTGCCAGCAGCAAAGTACTACTTTCCCTTTACAACTACGAGCAGTACTTC. Its protein product is CASSKVLLSLYNYEQYF.

CDR3 amino acids: CASSPHPGQGASGANVLTF. CDR3 nucleotides: TGTGCCAGCAGCCCGCACCCTGGACAGGGGGCTTCTGGGGCCAACGTCCTGACTTTC. This chain joins TRBV12-1 and TRBJ2-6; the D call TRBD1 from the table was never checked on the DNA. TRBV12-1 is a listed pseudogene. The CDR3 totals 19 residues.

The rearrangement links TRBV5-4 to TRBJ2-7; 15 nucleotides agree with TRBD2. This CDR3 is built from 16 residues. Germline V CDR1 and CDR2: SGHNT, YYREEE (reference sequence). Trimming removed 4 bases from V and 3 bases from J; junction bases left unmatched: 5. In DNA, the CDR3 is TGTGCCAGCAGCCGGCTGGGACTAGCGGGAGGCTACGAGCAGTACTTC. Amino acids: CASSRLGLAGGYEQYF.

The chain carries TRBV21-1 and TRBJ1-2. TRBV21-1 corresponds to a pseudogene. The CDR3 consists of 14 residues. CDR3 amino acids: CASSNPYPLYGYTF. For the CDR3, the DNA is TGTGCCAGCAGCAACCCCTACCCTCTATATGGCTACACCTTC.

The table lists this clone with a few counts. The chain employs TRBV5-3 and TRBJ2-1; 8 nucleotides line up with TRBD1. TRBV5-3 is an ORF, and what it does is uncertain. The CDR3 length is 14 residues. Trimming cost V 4 bases and J 4 bases; bases outside gene matches: 4. The CDR3 loop reads CARSEGTGYNEQFF. The CDR3 bases are TGTGCCAGAAGCGAGGGGACAGGTTACAATGAGCAGTTCTTC.

This clone was found once. The rearrangement uses TRBV29-1 and TRBJ1-1; 7 bases match TRBD1. This CDR3 comprises 12 residues. The germline CDR1 and CDR2 sequences are SQVTM and ANQGSEA. Germline trimming cut 2 bases from V and 10 bases from J; bases unmatched to any gene: 7. In DNA, the CDR3 is TGCAGCGTTGAACTAACAGGGGACGTAGCTTTCTTT. It is translated as CSVELTGDVAFF. The full variable domain, completed using reference TRBV29-1 and TRBJ1-1, is SAVISQKPSRDICQRGTSLTIQCQVDSQVTMMFWYRQQPGQSLTLIATANQGSEATYESGFVIDKFPISRPNLTFSTLTVSNMSPEDSSIYLCSVELTGDVAFFGQGTRLTVV.

The rearrangement links TRBV19 to TRBJ1-1; 8 bases fit TRBD1. The germline gives CDR1 LNHDA, CDR2 SQIVND (reference sequence). This CDR3 has 16 residues. The V segment lost 7 bases and the J segment 3 bases; nucleotides outside the gene matches: 13. CDR3 sequence: CASIPQGVISDTEAFF. The CDR3 coding sequence is TGTGCCAGTATACCACAGGGGGTAATCAGCGACACTGAAGCTTTCTTT.

The chain recombines TRBV5-1 with TRBJ1-2, with D possibly being TRBD1 (5 bases). The ends were cut back, 7 bases at V and 3 bases at J, with 13 bases in the middle. Looked up from germline, CDR1 is SGHRS and CDR2 is YFSETQ. CDR3 length: 13 amino acids. The CDR3: CASGPGTHYGYTF. The CDR3 bases are TGCGCCAGCGGTCCCGGGACTCACTATGGCTACACCTTC.

The chain employs TRBV18 and TRBJ2-7, with unresolved D. This CDR3 has 13 amino acids. Trimming took off 1 base at V and 7 bases at J, with 11 bases between the two ends. Germline assignment: CDR1 KGHSH and CDR2 LQKENI. CDR3: CASSPLDSGEQYF. The CDR3 bases are TGTGCCAGCTCACCACTGGATTCAGGTGAGCAGTACTTC.

CDR3 DNA: TGTGCCAGCAGCGCAGAAACAGGGGCGGGGTATGGCTACACCTTC. Its protein is CASSAETGAGYGYTF. The chain is built from TRBV6-5 and TRBJ1-2; the match to TRBD1 covers 7 bases. The CDR3 has 15 amino acids. V trimming: 6 bases; J trimming: 5 bases; junction bases outside the gene matches: 12. Per the germline V gene, CDR1 is MNHEY and CDR2 is SVGAGI.

The chain recombines TRBV18 with TRBJ2-1; 9 positions match TRBD1. The CDR3 runs to 15 residues. Germline V gene lookup returns CDR1 KGHSH and CDR2 LQKENI. Trimming cost V 6 bases and J 3 bases; bases outside gene matches: 6. The CDR3, as DNA: TGTGCCAGCTCCCTGTTGGGACAGGGCTACAATGAGCAGTTCTTC. Amino acids: CASSLLGQGYNEQFF.

CDR3 DNA: TGTGCCAGCAGCTTCGACAGGGTAAATCAGCCCCAGCATTTT. Protein product: CASSFDRVNQPQHF. V and J are TRBV5-5 and TRBJ1-5; 7 bases align to TRBD1. This CDR3 has 14 residues. The V and J ends lost 2 bases and 4 bases, in that order; junction bases with no gene match: 3. The germline gives CDR1 SGHKS, CDR2 YYEKEE (reference sequence).

The rearrangement uses TRBV4-3 and TRBJ2-3; 11 bases agree with TRBD1. CDR1 is LGHNA and CDR2 is YSLEER in the germline V gene. The CDR3 covers 16 residues. With 4 bases clipped from V and 4 bases from J, the junction kept 7 bases outside the gene matches. CDR3 sequence (DNA): TGCGCCAGCAGCCCTTCCCCGGGACAGGGGGCAGATACGCAGTATTTT. Encoded protein: CASSPSPGQGADTQYF.